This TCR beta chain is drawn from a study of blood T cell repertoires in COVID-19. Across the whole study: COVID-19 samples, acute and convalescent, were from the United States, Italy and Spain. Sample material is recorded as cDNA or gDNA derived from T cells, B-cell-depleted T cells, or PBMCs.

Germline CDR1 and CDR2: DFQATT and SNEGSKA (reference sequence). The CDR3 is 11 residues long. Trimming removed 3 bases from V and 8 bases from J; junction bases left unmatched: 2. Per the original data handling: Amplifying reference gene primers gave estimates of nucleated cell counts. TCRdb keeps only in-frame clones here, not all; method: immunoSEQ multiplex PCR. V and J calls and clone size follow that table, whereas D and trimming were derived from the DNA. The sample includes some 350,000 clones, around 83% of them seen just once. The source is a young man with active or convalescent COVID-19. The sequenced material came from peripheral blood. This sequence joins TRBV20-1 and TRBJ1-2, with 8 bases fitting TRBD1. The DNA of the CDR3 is TGCAGTGCTAGGACAGGGGACGGCTACACCTTC. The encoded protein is CSARTGDGYTF.